In its sample, the clone carrying this TCR beta chain was seen a few times. Its target is unknown. This sample is part of a study of T-cell memory formation after mild COVID-19. Study observations and caveats: Contracting CD4+ clones lay largely in CM and EM, with CD8+ ones residing in EMRA. Some SARS-CoV-2-responding clones were already detected in memory before infection.

The length of the CDR3 is 12 residues. Trimming stripped 7 bases from V and 1 base from J, with 7 bases between. The germline V gene encodes CDR1 SQVTM and CDR2 ANQGSEA. TCRdb re-analysed the 5' RACE reads in MiXCR, keeping a single row per CDR3 protein. The table shows approximately 210,000 distinct CDR3 sequences, with about 10% occurring only once. This sequence joins TRBV29-1 and TRBJ2-2; perhaps TRBD1 as D (5 bases). Source material: PBMCs or a T cell subset sorted from them (not recorded which). The source is a man aged 18 to 29 who had mild COVID-19 (a few samples of this study predate the infection). Cell type and time point are not known. Written as DNA, the CDR3 is TGCAGCGCGACAGAGAACACCGGGGAGCTGTTTTTT. Translating it yields CSATENTGELFF.